This T cell receptor beta chain emerged from a study of a mutant IDH1 vaccine in newly diagnosed glioma. Study-wide findings and caveats: Among all patients, vaccine-induced immune responses occurred in roughly 93%.

This CDR3 contains 16 residues. Germline CDR1 reads SEHNR; CDR2 reads FQNEAQ (reference sequence). Trimming took 1 base from V and 5 from J; bases not matched to a gene: 8. Profiling relied on immunoSEQ multiplex PCR, and the TCRdb table lists in-frame clones only, not all of them. The sample yields some 33,000 clones, roughly 54% seen once. As to time point: week 5, during vaccination. A single vaccine dose contained 300 ug of mutant IDH1 20-mer peptide, and topical imiquimod was used with it. In regard to this clone: The antigen is not known.

The receptor was isolated from a woman younger than 35 with glioma. This rearrangement joins TRBV7-9 to TRBJ2-5; the match to TRBD1 covers 9 bases. Sample: PBMCs, taken from a glioma patient whose treatment included an IDH1 peptide vaccine. The CDR3 DNA reads as TGTGCCAGCAGCTTAGTCGGGACAGGGAGCGGCGAGACCCAGTACTTC. It specifies CASSLVGTGSGETQYF.